A selection of T cell receptor beta chains follows, all from one sample in a study of CD8+ T cells in alopecia areata. This table comes from immunoSEQ multiplex PCR, and its TCRdb copy is limited to in-frame clones, with some not included. The sample has 120,000 or so clones, 45% to 50% seen once; the top ten hold roughly a tenth. The sample taken for sequencing was NKG2D-low CD8+ T cells sorted from blood. These TCRs come from a human donor with alopecia areata. Each CDR3 is given with its conserved first and last residue. Fields, in order: CDR3 DNA, CDR3 protein, clone size, J gene, D gene, V gene. The D gene is left open where the match is weak. Expanded clones are given a class, and other clones once, few, many or no size at all.

cdr3_nt: TGCAGCGTTGAAAAGACTAGCTCCTACGAGCAGTACTTC
cdr3_aa: CSVEKTSSYEQYF
clone_size: NA
j_call: TRBJ2-7
d_call: NA
v_call: TRBV29-1

cdr3_nt: TGCGCCAGCAGCCAAGTTGCCGACCAAGAGACCCAGTACTTC
cdr3_aa: CASSQVADQETQYF
clone_size: few
j_call: TRBJ2-5
d_call: NA
v_call: TRBV4-1

cdr3_nt: TGCAGCGTTTCCGTGACAGGGCTCTACGAGCAGTACTTC
cdr3_aa: CSVSVTGLYEQYF
clone_size: NA
j_call: TRBJ2-7
d_call: TRBD1
v_call: TRBV29-1

cdr3_nt: TGCGCCAGCACGGTTGCGAACACCGGGGAGCTGTTTTTT
cdr3_aa: CASTVANTGELFF
clone_size: NA
j_call: TRBJ2-2
d_call: NA
v_call: TRBV5-1

cdr3_nt: TGTGCCAGCAGCGTTCAGGGGGCGTCGGACACTGAAGCTTTCTTT
cdr3_aa: CASSVQGASDTEAFF
clone_size: NA
j_call: TRBJ1-1
d_call: TRBD1
v_call: TRBV13

cdr3_nt: TGCAGCGTTGGGGGGACAGCTAACGAAATCATTCAGTACTTC
cdr3_aa: CSVGGTANEIIQYF
clone_size: NA
j_call: TRBJ2-4
d_call: TRBD1
v_call: TRBV29-1

cdr3_nt: TGCGCCAGCAGTCCCGCCCAACAGGGGAATGAGCAGTTCTTC
cdr3_aa: CASSPAQQGNEQFF
clone_size: NA
j_call: TRBJ2-1
d_call: TRBD1
v_call: TRBV23-1

cdr3_nt: TGTGCCAGCAGCCTCGAGAGCTCCTACGAGCAGTACTTC
cdr3_aa: CASSLESSYEQYF
clone_size: few
j_call: TRBJ2-7
d_call: NA
v_call: TRBV14

cdr3_nt: TGTGCCAGCAGCTCGAGCCGGGAGGCCAATGAGCAGTTCTTC
cdr3_aa: CASSSSREANEQFF
clone_size: few
j_call: TRBJ2-1
d_call: TRBD2
v_call: TRBV7-9

cdr3_nt: TGTGCCAGCAGGGGGACAGTCTACGAGCAGTACTTC
cdr3_aa: CASRGTVYEQYF
clone_size: NA
j_call: TRBJ2-7
d_call: TRBD1
v_call: TRBV2

cdr3_nt: TGCAGCGTTGGGACAGGGGAACGCGAGCAGTACTTC
cdr3_aa: CSVGTGEREQYF
clone_size: few
j_call: TRBJ2-7
d_call: TRBD1
v_call: TRBV29-1

cdr3_nt: TGTGCCAGCAGCCAAGAGGGGCCTAGCGGGGGCACAGATACGCAGTATTTT
cdr3_aa: CASSQEGPSGGTDTQYF
clone_size: few
j_call: TRBJ2-3
d_call: TRBD2
v_call: TRBV4-2

cdr3_nt: TGCGCCACCTTTCACGGGGTTTTTCAAGAGACCCAGTACTTC
cdr3_aa: CATFHGVFQETQYF
clone_size: NA
j_call: TRBJ2-5
d_call: NA
v_call: TRBV10-2

cdr3_nt: TGTGCCAGCAGCCACCCAGGGCTAGCCGGGGAGCTGTTTTTT
cdr3_aa: CASSHPGLAGELFF
clone_size: NA
j_call: TRBJ2-2
d_call: NA
v_call: TRBV14

cdr3_nt: TGTGCCAGCAGCTTGGGCTACGCCGAGCAGTACTTC
cdr3_aa: CASSLGYAEQYF
clone_size: few
j_call: TRBJ2-7
d_call: NA
v_call: TRBV7-9

cdr3_nt: TGTGCCAGCAGCCCCGGGCTAGCGGGACCTGGGGCCAACGTCCTGACTTTC
cdr3_aa: CASSPGLAGPGANVLTF
clone_size: NA
j_call: TRBJ2-6
d_call: TRBD2
v_call: TRBV7-8

cdr3_nt: TGCAGCGTTGTCCAGGGGGCATGGGAGCAGTACTTC
cdr3_aa: CSVVQGAWEQYF
clone_size: NA
j_call: TRBJ2-7
d_call: TRBD1
v_call: TRBV29-1

cdr3_nt: TGCAGCGTTGTCGGGGAAACCACAGATACGCAGTATTTT
cdr3_aa: CSVVGETTDTQYF
clone_size: few
j_call: TRBJ2-3
d_call: NA
v_call: TRBV29-1

cdr3_nt: TGTGCCAGCAGCGGCCGGGACTCAACTGAAGCTTTCTTT
cdr3_aa: CASSGRDSTEAFF
clone_size: NA
j_call: TRBJ1-1
d_call: NA
v_call: TRBV11-2

cdr3_nt: TGCAGCGTTGTAGGTCAGGGAGGTAATGAGCAGTTCTTC
cdr3_aa: CSVVGQGGNEQFF
clone_size: NA
j_call: TRBJ2-1
d_call: NA
v_call: TRBV29-1

cdr3_nt: TGCGCCAGCAGCTTGGTGGGGACAGGGTCTGAAGCTTTCTTT
cdr3_aa: CASSLVGTGSEAFF
clone_size: NA
j_call: TRBJ1-1
d_call: TRBD1
v_call: TRBV5-1

cdr3_nt: TGCAGCGTGGAGACAGGGGTCAGCACAGATACGCAGTATTTT
cdr3_aa: CSVETGVSTDTQYF
clone_size: NA
j_call: TRBJ2-3
d_call: TRBD1
v_call: TRBV29-1

cdr3_nt: TGTGCCAGCAGTTTTCCCAGAACAGATACGCAGTATTTT
cdr3_aa: CASSFPRTDTQYF
clone_size: few
j_call: TRBJ2-3
d_call: NA
v_call: TRBV28

cdr3_nt: TGTGCCAGCAGTCCAGGGACAGACAATCAGCCCCAGCATTTT
cdr3_aa: CASSPGTDNQPQHF
clone_size: NA
j_call: TRBJ1-5
d_call: TRBD1
v_call: TRBV27

cdr3_nt: TGCAGCGTTGAAGGATCGGGGGACGGCTACAATGAGCAGTTCTTC
cdr3_aa: CSVEGSGDGYNEQFF
clone_size: NA
j_call: TRBJ2-1
d_call: NA
v_call: TRBV29-1

cdr3_nt: TGCAGCGTCCTCATTGAACAGCAGTTCTTC
cdr3_aa: CSVLIEQQFF
clone_size: few
j_call: TRBJ2-1
d_call: NA
v_call: TRBV29-1

cdr3_nt: TGTGCCAGCAGCTTTACGCTGCATGGCTACACCTTC
cdr3_aa: CASSFTLHGYTF
clone_size: few
j_call: TRBJ1-2
d_call: NA
v_call: TRBV7-9

cdr3_nt: TGTGCCTGGAATACACGGCCAGATACGCAGTATTTT
cdr3_aa: CAWNTRPDTQYF
clone_size: NA
j_call: TRBJ2-3
d_call: NA
v_call: TRBV30

cdr3_nt: TGTGCCAGCAGTTTGGGGGGCGCGCCTTGGGGCTACACCTTC
cdr3_aa: CASSLGGAPWGYTF
clone_size: NA
j_call: TRBJ1-2
d_call: NA
v_call: TRBV27

cdr3_nt: TGTGCTAGTGGTGGGGGGTCAGGAAAATCCTACGAGCAGTACTTC
cdr3_aa: CASGGGSGKSYEQYF
clone_size: NA
j_call: TRBJ2-7
d_call: NA
v_call: TRBV12-5

cdr3_nt: TGTGCCAGCAGCTTGACTAGCGAGGGGATAGATACGCAGTATTTT
cdr3_aa: CASSLTSEGIDTQYF
clone_size: NA
j_call: TRBJ2-3
d_call: TRBD2
v_call: TRBV7-8

cdr3_nt: TGTGCCAGCAGCTTAGGGAACGACGAGCAGTACTTC
cdr3_aa: CASSLGNDEQYF
clone_size: few
j_call: TRBJ2-7
d_call: NA
v_call: TRBV7-9

cdr3_nt: TGCGCCAGCAGTCAACGCATAGCGGGGGGTAACAATGAGCAGTTCTTC
cdr3_aa: CASSQRIAGGNNEQFF
clone_size: few
j_call: TRBJ2-1
d_call: TRBD2
v_call: TRBV23-1

cdr3_nt: TGTGCCAGCAGTCCGACAGGTAATGTTCGCAATGAGCAGTTCTTC
cdr3_aa: CASSPTGNVRNEQFF
clone_size: few
j_call: TRBJ2-1
d_call: NA
v_call: TRBV7-9

cdr3_nt: TGTGCCAGCAGTCCCCGGGGAGGGGGCTACGAGCAGTACTTC
cdr3_aa: CASSPRGGGYEQYF
clone_size: few
j_call: TRBJ2-7
d_call: NA
v_call: TRBV27

cdr3_nt: TGCAGCGTGGCTGGGGGCGGTGAAGCTTTCTTT
cdr3_aa: CSVAGGGEAFF
clone_size: few
j_call: TRBJ1-1
d_call: NA
v_call: TRBV29-1

cdr3_nt: TGTGCCAGCAGCTTAGCTGGAGGGAACACTGAAGCTTTCTTT
cdr3_aa: CASSLAGGNTEAFF
clone_size: few
j_call: TRBJ1-1
d_call: NA
v_call: TRBV7-9

cdr3_nt: TGCGCCAGCAGCCCTATAAACACAATACAGGGCACCTATGGCTACACCTTC
cdr3_aa: CASSPINTIQGTYGYTF
clone_size: NA
j_call: TRBJ1-2
d_call: NA
v_call: TRBV4-1

cdr3_nt: TGTGCCAGCAGACCGACCCTGGGGTCTGAGCAGTTCTTC
cdr3_aa: CASRPTLGSEQFF
clone_size: NA
j_call: TRBJ2-1
d_call: NA
v_call: TRBV27

cdr3_nt: TGTGCCAGCAGTTTACCCGGCGGGGTCGATACGCAGTATTTT
cdr3_aa: CASSLPGGVDTQYF
clone_size: NA
j_call: TRBJ2-3
d_call: NA
v_call: TRBV27

cdr3_nt: TGTGCCAGCGCTCGGGACGGCTCCTACGAGCAGTACTTC
cdr3_aa: CASARDGSYEQYF
clone_size: NA
j_call: TRBJ2-7
d_call: NA
v_call: TRBV2

cdr3_nt: TGCAGCGTTGAAGAGGATAGCCAAGAGACCCAGTACTTC
cdr3_aa: CSVEEDSQETQYF
clone_size: few
j_call: TRBJ2-5
d_call: NA
v_call: TRBV29-1

cdr3_nt: TGTGCCAGCAGCCCCGGGACAAGCTCCTACGAGCAGTACTTC
cdr3_aa: CASSPGTSSYEQYF
clone_size: NA
j_call: TRBJ2-7
d_call: NA
v_call: TRBV14

cdr3_nt: TGTGCCATGGACAGAGACACCGGGGAGCTGTTTTTT
cdr3_aa: CAMDRDTGELFF
clone_size: NA
j_call: TRBJ2-2
d_call: NA
v_call: TRBV11-2

cdr3_nt: TGCGCCAGCAGCTTGGTGGCGGGAGATCTCTACAATGAGCAGTTCTTC
cdr3_aa: CASSLVAGDLYNEQFF
clone_size: NA
j_call: TRBJ2-1
d_call: TRBD2
v_call: TRBV5-1

cdr3_nt: TGCGCCAGCAGCCAAGATCAGTACTTC
cdr3_aa: CASSQDQYF
clone_size: few
j_call: TRBJ2-7
d_call: NA
v_call: TRBV4-3

cdr3_nt: TGTGCCAGCAGTTACTTTGGAAGCTACGAGCAGTACTTC
cdr3_aa: CASSYFGSYEQYF
clone_size: NA
j_call: TRBJ2-7
d_call: NA
v_call: TRBV6-6

cdr3_nt: TGCGCCAGCAGCCACCAAGTGACTGATGGAATACAAGAGACCCAGTACTTC
cdr3_aa: CASSHQVTDGIQETQYF
clone_size: NA
j_call: TRBJ2-5
d_call: NA
v_call: TRBV4-3

cdr3_nt: TGTGCCAGCAGCTTACAGCCATCCTATGGCTACACCTTC
cdr3_aa: CASSLQPSYGYTF
clone_size: NA
j_call: TRBJ1-2
d_call: NA
v_call: TRBV7-9

cdr3_nt: TGTGCCACCAGCAGTTCGGGTACTGAGCAGTTCTTC
cdr3_aa: CATSSSGTEQFF
clone_size: NA
j_call: TRBJ2-1
d_call: NA
v_call: TRBV15

cdr3_nt: TGCAGCGTTGAAGGACAGAGTTACAATGAGCAGTTCTTC
cdr3_aa: CSVEGQSYNEQFF
clone_size: NA
j_call: TRBJ2-1
d_call: NA
v_call: TRBV29-1